The present entry profiles one T cell receptor (beta chain) with its context. This sample is drawn from a study of T cells after somatic rescue of genetic block. The germline V and J ends were trimmed by 6 bases and 4 bases, with 18 bases remaining between them. This CDR3 is built from 15 residues. Looked up from germline, CDR1 is SEHNR and CDR2 is FQNEAQ (reference sequence). The data were produced by immunoSEQ multiplex PCR, yet TCRdb's version contains in-frame clones alone and is incomplete. This table holds 100,000 to 120,000 clones, around nine tenths found once. The gene calls are TRBV7-9 and TRBJ1-2; D may be TRBD1 (5 bases). Sequencing used peripheral blood mononuclear cells (PBMCs). This sequence was found in a woman aged 18-30 years. CDR3 bases: TGTGCCAGCAGTCGAGACAGTCTAAATCGCTATGGCTACACCTTC. Encoded protein: CASSRDSLNRYGYTF.